These T cell receptor beta chains were read from a single sample in a study of identical twins. MiXCR, applied by TCRdb to the 5' RACE reads, yields one record per CDR3 protein. The sample includes around 670,000 distinct CDR3 sequences, roughly 6% of them seen just once. Sequenced input: naive T cells sorted from blood. All receptors come from a man in his late teens or twenties in good health. Each CDR3 is given with its conserved first and last residue. The D gene is left open where the match is weak. Clone sizes are given selectively: once, few, many, or a class where the clone is expanded.

cdr3_aa | cdr3_nt | j_call | clone_size | d_call | v_call
CSVSGRARTGELFF | TGCAGCGTTAGCGGGAGGGCGCGGACCGGGGAGCTGTTTTTT | TRBJ2-2 | many | TRBD2 | TRBV29-1
CASSGQGLADTQYF | TGTGCCAGCAGCGGACAGGGGTTGGCAGATACGCAGTATTTT | TRBJ2-3 | NA | TRBD1 | TRBV7-8
CASSPGLAGVGTQYF | TGTGCCAGCAGTCCGGGACTAGCGGGAGTTGGTACGCAGTATTTT | TRBJ2-3 | NA | TRBD2 | TRBV12-3/TRBV12-4
CASSQTFSGRGEQYF | TGCGCCAGCAGCCAAACCTTTAGCGGGAGGGGCGAGCAGTACTTC | TRBJ2-7 | many | TRBD2 | TRBV5-1
CSARDGQGGNIQYF | TGCAGTGCTAGAGATGGACAGGGAGGGAACATTCAGTACTTC | TRBJ2-4 | many | NA | TRBV20-1
CASSLVGKYEQYF | TGTGCCAGCAGTTTGGTTGGGAAATACGAGCAGTACTTC | TRBJ2-7 | many | NA | TRBV12-3/TRBV12-4
CASSLDLAGSTDTQYF | TGCGCCAGCAGCTTGGACCTAGCGGGATCAACAGATACGCAGTATTTT | TRBJ2-3 | NA | TRBD2 | TRBV5-1
CASSLAGSLAGELFF | TGTGCCAGCAGCTTAGCGGGCAGTTTGGCCGGGGAGCTGTTTTTT | TRBJ2-2 | many | NA | TRBV7-9
CASRRRQGLTNTGELFF | TGTGCCAGCAGAAGACGACAGGGGCTAACGAACACCGGGGAGCTGTTTTTT | TRBJ2-2 | many | TRBD1 | TRBV12-3/TRBV12-4
CASSPGSYEQFF | TGTGCCAGCAGCCCCGGTTCGTATGAGCAGTTCTTC | TRBJ2-1 | few | NA | TRBV7-9
CASSPTVGRELFF | TGTGCCAGCAGTCCCACCGTGGGCAGGGAGCTGTTTTTT | TRBJ2-2 | many | NA | TRBV7-8
CSARAGTSGPYNEQFF | TGCAGTGCTAGAGCCGGGACTAGCGGACCCTACAATGAGCAGTTCTTC | TRBJ2-1 | many | TRBD2 | TRBV20-1
CATKRGTGELFF | TGTGCCACGAAGAGGGGCACCGGGGAGCTGTTTTTT | TRBJ2-2 | many | NA | TRBV12-3/TRBV12-4
CASSLDKTGTGVLEQYF | TGTGCCAGCAGCTTGGATAAGACCGGGACAGGGGTCCTAGAGCAGTACTTC | TRBJ2-7 | NA | TRBD1 | TRBV5-5
CASSPSTGRYNEQFF | TGTGCCAGCAGTCCATCGACAGGGCGGTACAATGAGCAGTTCTTC | TRBJ2-1 | few | TRBD1 | TRBV27
CASSLGRTSSTYEQYF | TGTGCCAGCAGCTTAGGAAGGACTAGCAGCACATACGAGCAGTACTTC | TRBJ2-7 | many | TRBD2 | TRBV7-9
CASSQVAGTSGQETQYF | TGTGCCAGCAGCCAAGTAGCTGGGACTAGCGGACAAGAGACCCAGTACTTC | TRBJ2-5 | few | TRBD2 | TRBV3-1
CASSQPGDRNIQYF | TGTGCCAGCAGCCAACCGGGGGACAGAAACATTCAGTACTTC | TRBJ2-4 | many | NA | TRBV7-9
CASSPPLTSGARNEQFF | TGTGCCAGCAGCCCCCCCCTCACCAGCGGGGCTAGAAATGAGCAGTTCTTC | TRBJ2-1 | NA | TRBD2 | TRBV3-1
CASSASLLATSTDTQYF | TGTGCCAGCAGCGCAAGCCTCCTAGCGACAAGCACAGATACGCAGTATTTT | TRBJ2-3 | few | NA | TRBV28
CASSLGPGGSYEQYF | TGTGCCAGCAGCTTAGGGCCTGGAGGCTCCTACGAGCAGTACTTC | TRBJ2-7 | few | NA | TRBV7-9
CASSIRAAVQYF | TGTGCCAGCAGCATACGGGCAGCGGTGCAGTATTTT | TRBJ2-3 | few | NA | TRBV5-6
CASSLAGLREETQYF | TGTGCCAGCAGCTTAGCCGGCCTCCGGGAGGAGACCCAGTACTTC | TRBJ2-5 | NA | NA | TRBV7-2
CASSMGSGSRYEQFF | TGTGCCAGTAGTATGGGTAGCGGGAGTAGGTATGAGCAGTTCTTC | TRBJ2-1 | NA | TRBD2 | TRBV19
CASMRIVDYGYTF | TGTGCCAGCATGAGAATTGTGGACTATGGCTACACCTTC | TRBJ1-2 | NA | NA | TRBV5-6
CASIANTGLAGGPVNEQFF | TGTGCCAGCATCGCCAACACGGGACTAGCGGGAGGGCCTGTGAATGAGCAGTTCTTC | TRBJ2-1 | many | TRBD2 | TRBV6-2/TRBV6-3
CASQEVGGSDTQYF | TGTGCCAGCCAGGAGGTGGGGGGCTCAGATACGCAGTATTTT | TRBJ2-3 | few | NA | TRBV27
CATTAGDYEQFF | TGTGCCACCACAGCGGGAGACTATGAGCAGTTCTTC | TRBJ2-1 | few | TRBD2 | TRBV6-9
CASSFSGRGGYNEQFF | TGCGCCAGCAGCTTTAGCGGGAGAGGGGGGTACAATGAGCAGTTCTTC | TRBJ2-1 | few | TRBD2 | TRBV5-1
CASTQRGRGEQYF | TGTGCCAGCACCCAACGAGGTCGGGGGGAGCAGTACTTC | TRBJ2-7 | few | NA | TRBV5-8
CASGSGEPYNEQFF | TGTGCTAGTGGTAGCGGGGAACCCTACAATGAGCAGTTCTTC | TRBJ2-1 | NA | TRBD2 | TRBV12-5
CSVETPTYEQYF | TGCAGCGTTGAAACTCCAACCTACGAGCAGTACTTC | TRBJ2-7 | many | NA | TRBV29-1
CASSQGPPSEQFF | TGTGCCAGCAGCCAAGGCCCGCCGAGTGAGCAGTTCTTC | TRBJ2-1 | many | NA | TRBV4-2
CSVEGASGSSYDEQFF | TGCAGCGTTGAAGGGGCGAGCGGGAGCTCCTACGATGAGCAGTTCTTC | TRBJ2-1 | NA | TRBD2 | TRBV29-1
CASSGRGQPYNEQFF | TGTGCCAGCAGCGGAAGGGGACAGCCCTACAATGAGCAGTTCTTC | TRBJ2-1 | many | TRBD1 | TRBV5-8
CAIRDRVQETQYF | TGTGCCATCAGGGACAGGGTCCAAGAGACCCAGTACTTC | TRBJ2-5 | many | TRBD1 | TRBV10-3
CASSLWPGENQPQHF | TGTGCCAGCAGCTTATGGCCAGGGGAGAATCAGCCCCAGCATTTT | TRBJ1-5 | many | NA | TRBV7-6
CASRNRDRGYEQYF | TGTGCCAGCAGGAACCGGGACAGGGGCTACGAGCAGTACTTC | TRBJ2-7 | few | TRBD1 | TRBV27
CATTQLAGGFNTGELFF | TGTGCCACCACCCAACTAGCGGGAGGGTTTAACACCGGGGAGCTGTTTTTT | TRBJ2-2 | many | TRBD2 | TRBV10-3
CASRLAALTGELFF | TGTGCCAGCAGACTAGCGGCCCTCACCGGGGAGCTGTTTTTT | TRBJ2-2 | few | TRBD2 | TRBV12-3/TRBV12-4
CASSERTSGRVYEQFF | TGTGCCAGCAGTGAGCGGACTAGCGGGAGGGTGTATGAGCAGTTCTTC | TRBJ2-1 | NA | TRBD2 | TRBV25-1
CSVTPYNEQFF | TGCAGCGTGACGCCTTACAATGAGCAGTTCTTC | TRBJ2-1 | many | NA | TRBV29-1